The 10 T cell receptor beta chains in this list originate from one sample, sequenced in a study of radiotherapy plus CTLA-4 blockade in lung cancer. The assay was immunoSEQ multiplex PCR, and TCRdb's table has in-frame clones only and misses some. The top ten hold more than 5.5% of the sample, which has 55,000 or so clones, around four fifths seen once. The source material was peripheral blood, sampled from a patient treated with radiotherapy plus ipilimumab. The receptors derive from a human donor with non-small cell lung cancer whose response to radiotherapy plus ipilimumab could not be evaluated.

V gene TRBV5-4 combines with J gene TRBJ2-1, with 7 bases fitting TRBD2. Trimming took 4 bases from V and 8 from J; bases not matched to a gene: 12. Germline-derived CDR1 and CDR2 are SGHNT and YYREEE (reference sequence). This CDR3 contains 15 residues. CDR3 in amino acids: CASSGGEGGPYEQFF. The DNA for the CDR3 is TGTGCCAGCAGCGGTGGAGAGGGAGGGCCTTATGAGCAGTTCTTC.

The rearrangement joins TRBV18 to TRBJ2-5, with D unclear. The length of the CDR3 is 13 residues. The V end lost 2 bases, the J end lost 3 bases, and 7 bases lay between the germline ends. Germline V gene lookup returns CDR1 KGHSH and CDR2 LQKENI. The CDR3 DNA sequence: TGTGCCAGCTCACCAAACAGAGAAGAGACCCAGTACTTC. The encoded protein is CASSPNREETQYF.

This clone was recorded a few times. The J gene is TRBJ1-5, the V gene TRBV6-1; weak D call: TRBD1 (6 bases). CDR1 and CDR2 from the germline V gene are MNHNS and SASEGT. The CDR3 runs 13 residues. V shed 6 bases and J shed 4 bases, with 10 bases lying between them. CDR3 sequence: CASRVTGNQPQHF. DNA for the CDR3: TGTGCCAGCAGGGTAACAGGGAATCAGCCCCAGCATTTT.

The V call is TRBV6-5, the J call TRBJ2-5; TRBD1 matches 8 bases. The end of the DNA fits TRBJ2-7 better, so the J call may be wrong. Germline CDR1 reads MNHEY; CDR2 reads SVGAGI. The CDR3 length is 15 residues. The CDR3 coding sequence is TGTGCCAGCAAGTACGGCGGACAGGGCTCCTACGAGCAGTACTTC. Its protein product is CASKYGGQGSYEQYF.

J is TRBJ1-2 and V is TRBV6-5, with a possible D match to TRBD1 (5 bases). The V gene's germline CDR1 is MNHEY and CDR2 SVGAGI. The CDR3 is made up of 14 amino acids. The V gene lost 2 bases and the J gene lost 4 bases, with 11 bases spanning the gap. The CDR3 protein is CASSYRGAGYGYTF. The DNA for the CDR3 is TGTGCCAGCAGTTACAGGGGAGCGGGCTATGGCTACACCTTC.

The CDR3 sequence: CASSREGASLTGYTF. DNA for the CDR3: TGCGCCAGCAGTCGTGAAGGGGCCTCCCTCACTGGCTACACCTTC. The rearrangement links TRBV10-2 to TRBJ1-2; tentative D call: TRBD1 (5 bases). Germline CDR1 is WSHSY and CDR2 is SAAADI. There are 15 residues in the CDR3. Trimming cost V 5 bases and J 7 bases, with 20 bases left between them.

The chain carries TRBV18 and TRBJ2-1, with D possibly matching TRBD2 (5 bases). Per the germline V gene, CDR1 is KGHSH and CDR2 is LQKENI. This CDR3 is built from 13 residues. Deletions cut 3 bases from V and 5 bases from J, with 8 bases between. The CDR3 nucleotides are TGTGCCAGCTCACCGTACGGGAACAATGAGCAGTTCTTC. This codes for CASSPYGNNEQFF.

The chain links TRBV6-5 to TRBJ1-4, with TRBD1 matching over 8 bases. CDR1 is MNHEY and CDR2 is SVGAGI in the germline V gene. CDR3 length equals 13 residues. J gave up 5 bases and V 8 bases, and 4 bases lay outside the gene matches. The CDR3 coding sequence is TGTGCCAGCGGGGGACAGGCAAATGAAAAACTGTTTTTT. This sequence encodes CASGGQANEKLFF.

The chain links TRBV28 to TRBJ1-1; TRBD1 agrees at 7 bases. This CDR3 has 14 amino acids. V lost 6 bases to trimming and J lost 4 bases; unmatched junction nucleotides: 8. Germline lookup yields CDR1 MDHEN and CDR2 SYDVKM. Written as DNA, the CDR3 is TGTGCCAGCAGCCCAGGGGGATCGGCCACTGAAGCTTTCTTT. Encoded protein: CASSPGGSATEAFF.

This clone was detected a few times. The CDR3 loop reads CASSSAPGLQETQYF. In DNA form, the CDR3 reads TGTGCCAGCAGCTCCGCACCGGGACTCCAAGAGACCCAGTACTTC. This rearrangement joins TRBV7-6 to TRBJ2-5, with TRBD2 as a possible D gene (6 bases). V was cut by 4 bases and J by 1 base, with 13 bases left in between. The CDR3 is made up of 15 amino acids. Looked up from germline, CDR1 is SGHVS and CDR2 is FNYEAQ. The complete variable domain, with remaining parts taken from reference TRBV7-6 and TRBJ2-5, reads GAGVSQSPRYKVTKRGQDVALRCDPISGHVSLYWYRQALGQGPEFLTYFNYEAQQDKSGLPNDRFSAERPEGSISTLTIQRTEQRDSAMYRCASSSAPGLQETQYFGPGTRLLVL.